There are a few counts of the clone carrying this TCR beta chain. The record originates from a study of T cells after yellow fever vaccination. Each CDR3 protein gets one entry after TCRdb re-called the 5' RACE reads with MiXCR. The top ten clones hold about 15% of a sample with around 600,000 distinct CDR3 sequences, over 9% of them seen once. This clonotype was obtained from a man under 40 who received the YFV17D yellow fever vaccine. This material consisted of PBMCs, taken on the day of the yellow fever booster vaccination.

The chain's CDR3 is CASSSTTGSGQGLQETQYF. CDR3 nucleotides: TGTGCCAGCAGCTCAACGACCGGGTCTGGACAGGGCCTCCAAGAGACCCAGTACTTC. The rearrangement uses TRBV11-1 and TRBJ2-5, with TRBD1 matching 8 bases. This CDR3 comprises 19 residues. Germline lookup yields CDR1 SGHAT and CDR2 FQDESV (reference sequence). J gave up 1 base and V 4 bases, and 17 bases lay outside the gene matches.